This T cell receptor (beta chain) originates from a study of cytomegalovirus exposure and HLA in healthy donors listed by TCRdb under 2017. The study in broad terms: An earlier analysis of approximately 640 of the donors reported more than 250 Gb of sequence data and some 120 million unique TCR beta sequences from around 200 million T cells. Around 330 gigabases of sequencing data and around 80 million unique TCR sequences made up an early release that covered several hundred HLA-typed donors. The genetic ancestry cluster associated with self-reported Caucasian donors included about four fifths of the approximately 430 genotyped donors. The study was designed to test whether signatures of past pathogen exposure could be identified by cataloging public T cell receptors. The study profiled the T cell repertoires of 500 to 800 subjects by immunosequencing and related them to cytomegalovirus serostatus. Besides the first cohort of roughly 640 subjects, a separate validation cohort made up of over 100 different subjects was used. To predict cytomegalovirus infection status, the study brought together high-throughput TCR immunosequencing, statistical association of individual TCRs with disease status, and machine learning. A later analysis re-analyzed previously published TCR beta repertoires from several hundred donors and added high-resolution HLA genotyping to study TCR occurrence patterns. In the later analysis, no new phenotypic data were used to find candidate immune exposures; instead, reliance was placed on TCR beta sequences and their occurrence across donors. In an earlier analysis of over 550 of the donors, high-throughput TCR beta sequencing was used to judge whether each TCR beta V gene segment behaved as functional or pseudogenic. Donor age, sex, ethnicity and CMV serostatus were compiled alongside the repertoire data. A later genetic analysis took genome-wide SNP genotypes for about three fifths of the roughly 670 donors and used that subset as a discovery cohort. Every repertoire in the discovery cohort had been generated on one and the same sequencing platform. HLA typing included class I and class II loci at four-digit resolution. Typing coverage differed by locus: A, B, C, DRB1 and DQB1 were typed in about 629-640 donors, DQA1 in around 500, DPA1 in some 570, and DPB1 in 450 to 480. Because of strong linkage in the cohort, 5 or 6 DR-DQ haplotypes were treated as single units for association and clustering. Across roughly 420 genotyped donors of the cohort, an average of approximately 240,000 unique TCR beta nucleotide sequences per donor were sequenced, and roughly a sixth of those sequences were non-productive. The investigation overall reported the following: A few of the identified cytomegalovirus-associated TCR beta chains were confirmed in vitro to be specific for cytomegalovirus antigens. The study listed 150 to 200 TCR beta chains as associated with cytomegalovirus. CMV serostatus was the only immune exposure information available for the cohort. Specific HLA alleles were associated with roughly 17,000 TCR beta sequences at a false discovery rate of 0.05 in a later analysis. The sequencing pipeline was judged likely to have produced a cluster of highly shared sequence variants as a technical artifact. Correlated functional status among segregating V segments might be attributable to linkage disequilibrium, but an unknown experimental factor could not be ruled out. Sequencing depth was assumed to be roughly uniform across donors in the presence/absence analyses, though that assumption may not hold. A further reported finding was that TCR beta sequences accurately predicted the HLA-A and HLA-B alleles for most subjects in the first cohort. In a later genetic analysis, a missense DCLRE1C variant was associated with V-gene and J-gene trimming of TCR beta chains, and the association was replicated in an independent cohort. Broadly in line with IMGT annotations, most TCR beta V segments showed up in productive rearrangements about 87% or about 30% of the time in an earlier analysis of about 500 of the donors. The earlier analysis of nearly 600 of the donors excluded roughly 17 rarely observed V segments, including chromosome 9 orphons, because counts were too low. Because the 87-base-pair reads could not distinguish some IMGT-functional V segments, including TRBV6-2 and TRBV6-3, those segments were excluded. According to a later analysis, most CMV-associated TCR beta chains appeared to be HLA-restricted, and the HLA associations seemed to be driven largely by CMV exposure. In this cohort, only TCR beta chains were sequenced, and detectable features were limited by the absence of alpha or paired-chain data. According to a later analysis, TCR association rates differed among HLA loci, with DRB1 alleles showing the most associated TCRs and HLA-C alleles showing the fewest. Because HLA typing was missing for some donors at each locus, association tests included only the typed subset. A later analysis found that HLA-associated TCR beta chains were more clonally expanded and had lower generation probabilities than equally common non-associated chains. When HLA alleles, especially DR and DQ, strongly co-occurred, TCR associations were difficult to assign to individual alleles. The authors suggested that the approach could potentially be extended to other disease states and immunological phenotypes. A later analysis reported that several top co-occurrence clusters appeared linked to parvovirus B19, influenza, CMV and Epstein-Barr virus. In both the original and validation cohorts, the classifier was reported to diagnose cytomegalovirus status with high specificity and sensitivity. Most TCR sequences were seen in very few donors, while some public TCRs were found in many individuals. Compared with the roughly 720-donor mean, donors in an Asian-associated ancestry cluster had fewer N-insertions in productive TCRs, according to a later genetic analysis.

The cohort consisted of 600 to 700 healthy bone marrow donors. Cohort members were all nominally healthy when sampled, although unrecorded immune exposures were likely present. The donor tested CMV seropositive and was one of the 289 seropositive cohort members. A peripheral blood sample was provided by each donor, and peripheral blood mononuclear cells were used for TCR beta sequencing. The Qiagen DNeasy Blood Extraction Kit was used to extract genomic DNA from the blood cell samples. The library was made by the immunoSEQ multiplex PCR assay. A mixture of 60 forward primers for TCR Vbeta segments and 13 reverse primers for TCR Jbeta segments was used in the multiplex PCR. The CDR3 region of rearranged TCR beta genes was amplified from genomic DNA with a multiplex PCR assay. The Illumina HiSeq System was used to sequence the amplified TCR beta libraries as 87-base-pair reads. The authors' analysis ran thus. A later analysis tallied around 87 million unique TCR beta chains across the 666 repertoires, and about 10 million of those chains were shared by two or more donors. To remove PCR and sequencing errors, raw reads were error-corrected and collapsed into unique sequences using a nearest-neighbor algorithm that merged closely related sequences. To assign V, D and J gene segments, CDR3 sequences were aligned to IMGT reference sequences. For a sequence to be retained, at least a six-nucleotide match to both a V gene segment and a J gene segment was required. A rearrangement was called productive if the CDR3 had no stop codons and remained in frame with V and J, and every other rearrangement was called non-productive. CDR3 was defined according to IMGT convention as the region running from the second conserved V-encoded cysteine to the conserved J-encoded phenylalanine. The earlier analysis of a few hundred of the donors excluded any sequence lacking an unambiguous match to a single V gene segment. An earlier analysis of a few hundred of the donors classified V segments as functional when productive rearrangements were above 56.7% and as segregating when the standard deviation between donors was above 5%. A statistical classification framework was developed to diagnose cytomegalovirus status using the catalog of TCR beta chain sequences. A later analysis assigned V and J genes by comparing TCR nucleotide sequences with IMGT/GENE-DB human TR gene sequences. In a later analysis, CDR3 sequences and most-parsimonious VDJ recombination scenarios were assigned using the TCRdist pipeline. In a later analysis, each TCR beta chain was defined by its CDR3 amino acid sequence together with its V-gene family, and reads without a unique V-gene family were excluded. In a later analysis, 500 to 700 highly shared, low-generation-probability nucleotide sequences were removed to address suspected cross-contamination and a sequencing artifact. In a later analysis, a clonal expansion index was calculated for each public chain from normalized within-repertoire ranks of inferred template counts. A later analysis computed generation probabilities with a VDJ recombination model fitted to out-of-frame rearrangements, and checked the results against IGoR. In a later analysis, TCR-TCR, TCR-HLA and TCR-CMV co-occurrence was scored with hypergeometric tests, and a repertoire-size bias correction was applied to TCR pairs. False discovery rates were estimated in a later analysis by permuting HLA or CMV assignments 20 times. In a later analysis, co-occurring TCRs were grouped using DBSCAN, and TCRdist sequence similarity was added for clustering within HLA-allele-positive subsets. Co-occurrence clustering excluded repertoires with fewer than 30,000 or more than 120,000 public chains, plus five with anomalous nucleotide sharing. Here the immuneACCESS table is served through TCRdb, limited to in-frame sequences with V and J called. Missing clones are a known gap in these copies; in checked studies unresolved V genes cover under half, and the rest lacks a known reason. That table furnishes V, J and clone size, whereas the DNA furnished D and trimming. The sample contains about 120,000 clones, about a sixth of them found a single time. Clones ranked in the top ten supply approximately 2.9% of the sample.

From cysteine to phenylalanine, the CDR3 is 13 amino acids long. Only CDR3 DNA remains: 39 bases, in frame from the first base. Trimming takes 0 bases from V and 1 base from J, and the germline ends sit 3 bases apart. From the germline V gene (reference sequence), CDR1 is LNHNV and CDR2 is YYDKDF. Comment on this clone: Its antigen remains undetermined. Per-nucleotide qualities are absent, and no much larger clonotype sits a single base away. Other nucleotide sequences from this sample produce the same CDR3.

The sequence came from a female donor in good health and CMV-seropositive. In this chain, TRBV15 is recombined with TRBJ1-1, with the identity of the D gene unclear. The sample taken for sequencing was PBMCs. The CDR3 here reads CATSRDRNTEAFF. The nucleotide sequence reads as follows: TGTGCCACCAGCAGAGATCGGAACACTGAAGCTTTCTTT.